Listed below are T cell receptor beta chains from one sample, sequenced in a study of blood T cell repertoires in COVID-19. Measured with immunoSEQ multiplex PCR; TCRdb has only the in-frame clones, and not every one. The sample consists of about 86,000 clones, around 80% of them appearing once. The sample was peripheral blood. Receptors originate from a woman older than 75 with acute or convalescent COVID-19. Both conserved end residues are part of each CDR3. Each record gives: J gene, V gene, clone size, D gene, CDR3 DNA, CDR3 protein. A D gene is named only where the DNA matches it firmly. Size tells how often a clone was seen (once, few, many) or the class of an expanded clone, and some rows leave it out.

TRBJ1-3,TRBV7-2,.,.,TGTGCCAGCAGCTTTCAATGGGGCGTCAGCTCTGGAAACACCATATATTTT,CASSFQWGVSSGNTIYF
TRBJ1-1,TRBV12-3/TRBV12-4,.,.,TGTGCCAGCAGTTTTTCTATGAACACTGAAGCTTTCTTT,CASSFSMNTEAFF
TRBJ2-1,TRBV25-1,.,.,TGTGCCAGCAGTGTTGACTTTTACAATGAGCAGTTCTTC,CASSVDFYNEQFF
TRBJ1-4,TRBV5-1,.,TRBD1,TGCGCCAGCAGCGGGGGACAGGGACCCTCCAATGAAAAACTGTTTTTT,CASSGGQGPSNEKLFF
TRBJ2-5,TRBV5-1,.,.,TGCGCCAGCAGCTTGGTCGGTGGAGAGACCCAGTACTTC,CASSLVGGETQYF
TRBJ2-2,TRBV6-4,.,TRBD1,TGTGCCAGCACCCCGGGGACAGGGGAGACCGGGGAGCTGTTTTTT,CASTPGTGETGELFF
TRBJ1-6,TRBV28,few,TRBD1,TGTGCCAGCTCCGACAGGGAAGATTCACCCCTCCACTTT,CASSDREDSPLHF
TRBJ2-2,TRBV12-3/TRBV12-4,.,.,TGTGCCAGCGCACTAGTCCCCGGGGAGCTGTTTTTT,CASALVPGELFF
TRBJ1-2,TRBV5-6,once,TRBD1,TGTGCCAGCAGCTTGGGACGGGACAGGGCACCCAACTATGGCTACACCTTC,CASSLGRDRAPNYGYTF
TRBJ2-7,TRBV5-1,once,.,TGCGCCAGCAGCTCTGGGGGCGCCTACGAGCAGTACTTC,CASSSGGAYEQYF
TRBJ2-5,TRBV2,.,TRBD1,TGTGCCAGCAGGCAGACAGGGCAAGAGACCCAGTACTTC,CASRQTGQETQYF
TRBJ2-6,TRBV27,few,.,TGTGCCAGCAGTCTTAGCTCTGGGGCCAACGTCCTGACTTTC,CASSLSSGANVLTF
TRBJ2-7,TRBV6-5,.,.,TGTGCCAGCAGTTCCGGGGTAGGGATTTACGAGCAGTACTTC,CASSSGVGIYEQYF
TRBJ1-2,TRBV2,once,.,TGTGCCAGCAAAACAAGAGGGTCCTATGGCTACACCTTC,CASKTRGSYGYTF
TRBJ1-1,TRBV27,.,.,TGTGCCAGCAGCCGACACCTGAACACTGAAGCTTTCTTT,CASSRHLNTEAFF
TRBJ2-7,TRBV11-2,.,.,TGTGCCAGCAGCTTAAGGAGCTCCTACGAGCAGTACTTC,CASSLRSSYEQYF
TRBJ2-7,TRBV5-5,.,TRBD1,TGTGCCAGCAGCAGAGGACAGGGGGTGTCCTACGAGCAGTACTTC,CASSRGQGVSYEQYF
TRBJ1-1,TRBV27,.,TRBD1,TGTGCCAGCAGTTCCACAGGGGCGAACATGAACACTGAAGCTTTCTTT,CASSSTGANMNTEAFF
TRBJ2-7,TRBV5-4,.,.,TGTGCCAGCAGACGGAACAGTTTCTCCTACGAGCAGTACTTC,CASRRNSFSYEQYF
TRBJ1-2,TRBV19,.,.,TGTGCCAGTAGTACACCCCAGGGTTATGGCTACACCTTC,CASSTPQGYGYTF
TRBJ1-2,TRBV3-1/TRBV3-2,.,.,TGTGCCAGCTGGGGGTCGGGGCGGGGGAACTATGGCTACACCTTC,CASWGSGRGNYGYTF
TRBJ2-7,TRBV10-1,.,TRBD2,TGCGCCAGCAGTGGGACTAGCGGGTACGAGCAGTACTTC,CASSGTSGYEQYF
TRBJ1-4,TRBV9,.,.,TGTGCCAGCAGCCCGCAAGACAGCTTCTTACATGAAAAACTGTTTTTT,CASSPQDSFLHEKLFF
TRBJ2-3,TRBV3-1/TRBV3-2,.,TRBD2,TGTGCCAGCAGCCAAGGACTAGCGGGAGTGGTGGATACGCAGTATTTT,CASSQGLAGVVDTQYF
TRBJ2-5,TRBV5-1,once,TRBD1,TGCGCCAGCAGCTTGGATTTGGGACAGGGCGGAGAGACCCAGTACTTC,CASSLDLGQGGETQYF
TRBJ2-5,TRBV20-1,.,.,TGCAGTGCTAGAGCTTTCGGGACCCAGTACTTC,CSARAFGTQYF
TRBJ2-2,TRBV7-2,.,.,TGTGCCAGCAGCCCTGCGACAGGGAACACCGGGGAGCTGTTTTTT,CASSPATGNTGELFF
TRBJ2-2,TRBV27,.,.,TGTGCCAGCAACCAGGCGGGCACCGGGGAGCTGTTTTTT,CASNQAGTGELFF
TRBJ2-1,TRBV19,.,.,TGTGCCAGTAGTCAACAGCCAGGGTCCTACAATGAGCAGTTCTTC,CASSQQPGSYNEQFF
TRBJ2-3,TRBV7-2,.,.,TGTGCCAGCAGCTCCTTTCGGGGCGGGGACCCAAGCACAGATACGCAGTATTTT,CASSSFRGGDPSTDTQYF
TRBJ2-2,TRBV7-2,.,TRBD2,TGTGCCAGCAGCAAACTAGCGGGGGGGATCGGGGAGCTGTTTTTT,CASSKLAGGIGELFF
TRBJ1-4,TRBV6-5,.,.,TGTGCCAGCAGCGGGGGGGGGAATGAAAAACTGTTTTTT,CASSGGGNEKLFF
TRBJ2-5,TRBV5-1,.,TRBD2,TGCGCCAGCAGCACTAGCGGGAGAGGGGAGACCCAGTACTTC,CASSTSGRGETQYF
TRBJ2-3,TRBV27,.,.,TGTGCCAGCAGTCCAAGGGACGGGAGAGGAACAGATACGCAGTATTTT,CASSPRDGRGTDTQYF
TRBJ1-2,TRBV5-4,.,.,TGTGCCAGCAGCCGTGAAAGGCACAGCTATGGCTACACCTTC,CASSRERHSYGYTF
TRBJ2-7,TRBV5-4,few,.,TGTGCCAGCAGCTCTTCTATTGGGGCCAAGGGCGAGCAGTACTTC,CASSSSIGAKGEQYF
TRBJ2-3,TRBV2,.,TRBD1,TGTGCCAGCAGTTGGGACAGGGATTCAGATACGCAGTATTTT,CASSWDRDSDTQYF
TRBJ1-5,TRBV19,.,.,TGTGCCAGTAGTGCCCAAGACAGTGTGAATCAGCCCCAGCATTTT,CASSAQDSVNQPQHF
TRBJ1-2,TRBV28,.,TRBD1,TGTGCCAGCAGTTCGGGACAGGGAGGCGGCTACACCTTC,CASSSGQGGGYTF
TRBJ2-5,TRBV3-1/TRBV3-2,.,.,TGTGCCAGCAGCCAAGCCAACGGGGGAGAGACCCAGTACTTC,CASSQANGGETQYF
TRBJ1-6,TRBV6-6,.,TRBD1,TGTGCCAGCAGTACAGGGGGTAATTCACCCCTCCACTTT,CASSTGGNSPLHF
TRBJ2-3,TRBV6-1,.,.,TGTGCCAGCAGTGCGGTATTAGGACGGGGTTCGACAGATACGCAGTATTTT,CASSAVLGRGSTDTQYF
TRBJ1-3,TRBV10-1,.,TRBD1,TGCGCCAGCAGTACCGGGACAGCTGGAAACACCATATATTTT,CASSTGTAGNTIYF
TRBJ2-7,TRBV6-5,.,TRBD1,TGTGCCGGAGGGGCGAGGACAGGGGTCTACGAGCAGTACTTC,CAGGARTGVYEQYF
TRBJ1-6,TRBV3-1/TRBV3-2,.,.,TGTGCCAGCAGCCAAGTCCTTGGCGGCAGTTTGAATTCACCCCTCCACTTT,CASSQVLGGSLNSPLHF
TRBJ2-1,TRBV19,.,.,TGTGCCAGTAGTGCGTGGGGGCGTAGACCCAATGAGCAGTTCTTC,CASSAWGRRPNEQFF
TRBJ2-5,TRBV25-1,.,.,TGTGCCAGCAGTGAGTGGACGGTGGACTCATCGGAGACCCAGTACTTC,CASSEWTVDSSETQYF
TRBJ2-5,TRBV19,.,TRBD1,TGTGCCAGTAGTCTCAGGACAGGGCAATACCAAGAGACCCAGTACTTC,CASSLRTGQYQETQYF
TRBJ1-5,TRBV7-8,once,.,TGTGCCAGCAGCTTAGCAACCCGAGATCAGCCCCAGCATTTT,CASSLATRDQPQHF
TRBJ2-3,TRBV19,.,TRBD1,TGTGCCAGTAGTTCACCAGGGGGACAGATCCTAGGGGATACGCAGTATTTT,CASSSPGGQILGDTQYF
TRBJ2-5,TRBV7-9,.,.,TGTGCCAGCAGCCTCGACAAAATGTACTGGGAGACCCAGTACTTC,CASSLDKMYWETQYF
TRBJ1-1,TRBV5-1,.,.,TGCGCCAGCAGAATGATGGAGACCATGAACACTGAAGCTTTCTTT,CASRMMETMNTEAFF
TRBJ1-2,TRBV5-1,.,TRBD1,TGCGCCAGCAGCTTGACCTCAGGGGGCGCGGAAGGCTACACCTTC,CASSLTSGGAEGYTF
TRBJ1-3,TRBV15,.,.,TGTGCCACCAGCCGGACAGCCGACTCTGGAAACACCATATATTTT,CATSRTADSGNTIYF
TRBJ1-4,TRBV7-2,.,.,TGTGCCAGCAGCCTTAATAAAGGAGGGGATGAAAAACTGTTTTTT,CASSLNKGGDEKLFF